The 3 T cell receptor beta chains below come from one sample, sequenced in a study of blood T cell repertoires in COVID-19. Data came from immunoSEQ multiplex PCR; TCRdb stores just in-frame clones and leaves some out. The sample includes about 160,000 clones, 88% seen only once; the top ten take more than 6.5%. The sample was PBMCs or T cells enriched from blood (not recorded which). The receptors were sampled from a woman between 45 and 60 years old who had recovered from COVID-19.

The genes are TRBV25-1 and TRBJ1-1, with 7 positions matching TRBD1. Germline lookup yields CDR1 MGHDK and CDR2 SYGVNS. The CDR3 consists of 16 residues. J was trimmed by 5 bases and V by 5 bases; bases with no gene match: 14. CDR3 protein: CASSPPKRGLVTEAFF. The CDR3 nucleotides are TGTGCCAGCAGTCCACCAAAAAGGGGGCTAGTTACTGAAGCTTTCTTT. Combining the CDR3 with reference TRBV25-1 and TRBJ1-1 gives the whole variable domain EADIYQTPRYLVIGTGKKITLECSQTMGHDKMYWYQQDPGMELHLIHYSYGVNSTEKGDLSSESTVSRIRTEHFPLTLESARPSHTSQYLCASSPPKRGLVTEAFFGQGTRLTVV.

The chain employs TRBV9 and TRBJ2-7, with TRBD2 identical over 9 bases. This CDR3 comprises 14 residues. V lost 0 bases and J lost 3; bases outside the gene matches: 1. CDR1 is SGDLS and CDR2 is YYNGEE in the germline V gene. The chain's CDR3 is CASSVGGGDYEQYF. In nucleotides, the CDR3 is TGTGCCAGCAGCGTAGGCGGGGGGGACTACGAGCAGTACTTC.

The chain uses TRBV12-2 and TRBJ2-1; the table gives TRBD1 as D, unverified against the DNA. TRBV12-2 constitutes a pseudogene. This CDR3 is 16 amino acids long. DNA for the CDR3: TGTGCAAGTCGCCCCCTCGGACAGGTAATAGCCAATGAGCAGTTCTTC. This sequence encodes CASRPLGQVIANEQFF.